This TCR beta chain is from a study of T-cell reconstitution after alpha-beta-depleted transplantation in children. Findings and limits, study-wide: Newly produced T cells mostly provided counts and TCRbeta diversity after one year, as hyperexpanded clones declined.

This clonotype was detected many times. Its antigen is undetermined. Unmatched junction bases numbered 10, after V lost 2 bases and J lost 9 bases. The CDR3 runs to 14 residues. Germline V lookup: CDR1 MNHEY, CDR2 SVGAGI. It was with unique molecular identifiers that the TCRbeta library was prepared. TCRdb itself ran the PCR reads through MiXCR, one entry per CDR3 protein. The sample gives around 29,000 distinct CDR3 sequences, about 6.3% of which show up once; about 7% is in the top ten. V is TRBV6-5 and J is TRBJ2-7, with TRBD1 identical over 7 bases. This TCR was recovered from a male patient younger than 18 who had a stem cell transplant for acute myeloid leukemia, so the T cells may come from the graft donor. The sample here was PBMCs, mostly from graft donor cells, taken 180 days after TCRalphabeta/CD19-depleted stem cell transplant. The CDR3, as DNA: TGTGCCAGCAGTTACGACGGGGACAGAGCGGTGCAGTACTTC. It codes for CASSYDGDRAVQYF.